This T cell receptor (beta chain) was identified in a study of chemoradiotherapy in HPV16-positive cancers (dated by TCRdb to between 2021 and 2023). Regarding the research as a whole: Using functional T-cell assays on cells from a couple of HPV16-positive patients, the researchers defined candidate HPV-specific T-cell clones and common TCR motifs. Whether T-cell immunity against the HPV oncoproteins E6 and E7 changes during chemoradiotherapy and whether survival is affected by this immunity were examined in the study. The candidate HPV-specific TCRs and motifs were subsequently tracked in TCR repertoires obtained from approximately 91 patients with HPV-related cancers.

The library was generated by the immunoSEQ multiplex PCR assay. TCRdb limited this immuneACCESS table to in-frame rearrangements with V and J called. A share of clones is missing; checked studies link under half to unresolved V genes, and the rest is unexplained. This sample gives some 5,800 clones in total; 55% to 80% of them show up just once. The ten largest clones represent around 9.9% of the sample. The count of this clone is one. Its antigen is currently not known. No much larger clone exists at a distance of one base, and base qualities are not known. Repertoires were sampled multiple times during chemoradiotherapy, which allowed clonal expansion in the tumor microenvironment to be followed. Findings and caveats that apply to the study as a whole: Expansion of candidate HPV-specific clones and E7-related TCR motifs was observed in the tumor microenvironment during treatment, whereas no such expansion was observed for non-HPV-specific T cells. Only two HPV16-positive patients were used to derive the functional definition of HPV-specific T cells, and the survival association was reported for HPV16-positive patients. Among HPV16-positive patients, expansion of HPV-responsive T cells during chemoradiotherapy was associated with better recurrence-free survival.

Including cysteine and phenylalanine, the CDR3 has 15 amino acids. The read is trimmed to its CDR3 DNA, 45 bases read in frame from base 1. Sequences SGHTA (CDR1) and FQGNSA (CDR2) are obtained from the germline V gene. The V and J ends are trimmed by 3 bases and 1 base, leaving 9 bases between them. This specimen was taken from a patient who underwent chemoradiotherapy. The origin of this receptor is a human donor with HPV-associated anogenital cancer. The V gene is TRBV7-2 and the J gene is TRBJ2-2; the D gene is perhaps TRBD1, on 6 matching bases. The CDR3 protein: CASSLAGVNTGELFF. The bases are TGTGCCAGCAGCTTGGCAGGGGTGAACACCGGGGAGCTGTTTTTT.